Sequencing of this T cell receptor (beta chain) was carried out in a study of shared clonotypes between healthy human individuals. The donors were adults (healthy and HIV-negative) with no recent acute infections or vaccinations. The assay ran at deep level. Data came from immunoSEQ multiplex PCR; TCRdb stores just in-frame clones and leaves some out. The table shows hundreds of thousands of clones, with about 74% occurring only once. The sequence was obtained from a man younger than 40 in good health. Material: memory CD4+ T cells sorted from blood. Subset noted: CD45RA-negative fraction.

The DNA for the CDR3 is TGTGCCAGCAGACCCCGCCAGGGGTTCTACGAGCAGTACTTC. Translation: CASRPRQGFYEQYF. The chain uses TRBV6-5 and TRBJ2-7, with TRBD1 as a possible D gene (6 bases). Germline lookup yields CDR1 MNHEY and CDR2 SVGAGI. The CDR3 runs to 14 residues. The ends were cut back, 6 bases at V and 3 bases at J, with 15 bases in the middle.